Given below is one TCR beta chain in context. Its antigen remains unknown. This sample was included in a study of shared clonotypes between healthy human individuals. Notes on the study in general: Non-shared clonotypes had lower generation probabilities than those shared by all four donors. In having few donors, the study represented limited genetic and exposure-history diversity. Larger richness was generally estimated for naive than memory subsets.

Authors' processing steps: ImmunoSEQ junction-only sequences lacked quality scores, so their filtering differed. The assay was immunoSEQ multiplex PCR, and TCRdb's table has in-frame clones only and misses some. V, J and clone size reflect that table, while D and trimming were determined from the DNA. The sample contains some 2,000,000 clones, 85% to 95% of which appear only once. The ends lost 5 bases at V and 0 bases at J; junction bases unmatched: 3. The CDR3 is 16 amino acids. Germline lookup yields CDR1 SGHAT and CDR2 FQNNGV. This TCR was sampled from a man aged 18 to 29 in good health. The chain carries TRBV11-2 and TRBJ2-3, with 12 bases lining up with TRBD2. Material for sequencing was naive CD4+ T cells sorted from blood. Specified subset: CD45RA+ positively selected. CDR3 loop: CASSLGLAGSTDTQYF. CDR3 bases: TGTGCCAGCAGCCTAGGACTAGCGGGAAGCACAGATACGCAGTATTTT.